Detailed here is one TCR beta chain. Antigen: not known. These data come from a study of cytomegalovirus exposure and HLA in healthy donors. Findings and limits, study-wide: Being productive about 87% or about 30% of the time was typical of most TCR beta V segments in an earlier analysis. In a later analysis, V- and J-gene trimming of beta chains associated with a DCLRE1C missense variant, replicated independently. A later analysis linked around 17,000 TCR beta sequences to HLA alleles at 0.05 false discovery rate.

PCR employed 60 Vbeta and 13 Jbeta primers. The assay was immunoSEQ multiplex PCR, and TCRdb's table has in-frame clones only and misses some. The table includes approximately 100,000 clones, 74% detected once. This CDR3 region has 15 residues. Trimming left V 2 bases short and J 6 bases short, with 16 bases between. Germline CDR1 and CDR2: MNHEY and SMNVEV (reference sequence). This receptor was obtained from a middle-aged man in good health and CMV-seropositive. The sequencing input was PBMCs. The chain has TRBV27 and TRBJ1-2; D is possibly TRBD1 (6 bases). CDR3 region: CASSLGEGRGHGYTF. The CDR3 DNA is TGTGCCAGCAGTTTAGGAGAGGGCAGGGGCCATGGCTACACCTTC.